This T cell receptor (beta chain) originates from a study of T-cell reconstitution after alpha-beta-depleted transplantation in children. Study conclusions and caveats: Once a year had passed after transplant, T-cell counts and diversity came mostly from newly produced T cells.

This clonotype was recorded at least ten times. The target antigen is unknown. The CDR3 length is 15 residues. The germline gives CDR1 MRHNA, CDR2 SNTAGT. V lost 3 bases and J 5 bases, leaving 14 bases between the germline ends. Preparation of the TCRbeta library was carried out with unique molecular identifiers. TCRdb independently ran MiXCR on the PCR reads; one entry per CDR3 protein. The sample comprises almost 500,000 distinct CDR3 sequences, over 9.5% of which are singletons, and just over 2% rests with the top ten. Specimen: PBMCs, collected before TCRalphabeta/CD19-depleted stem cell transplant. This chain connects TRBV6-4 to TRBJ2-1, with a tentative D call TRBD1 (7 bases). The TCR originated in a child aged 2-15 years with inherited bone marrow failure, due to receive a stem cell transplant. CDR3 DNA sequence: TGTGCCAGCAGTGAAAGACAGGGACTGAACAATGAGCAGTTCTTC. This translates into CASSERQGLNNEQFF.